This T cell receptor beta chain stems from a study of blood T cells in healthy people across ages. Using a J-beta primer mix together with a sample-barcoded 5' primer, a second PCR was run for about 6 to 12 cycles. A single record per CDR3 protein comes from TCRdb applying MiXCR to the 5' RACE reads. The sample records about 780,000 distinct CDR3 sequences, around 62% being singletons. The sequence was obtained from a man under 40 in good health. The material sequenced was blood.

CDR3: CSAADSGANVLTF. The CDR3, as DNA: TGCAGCGCTGCGGACTCTGGGGCCAACGTCCTGACTTTC. This sequence joins TRBV29-1 and TRBJ2-6; D is unclear. The V and J ends lost 7 bases and 0 bases respectively, with 7 bases between them. Germline CDR1 reads SQVTM; CDR2 reads ANQGSEA. The CDR3 sequence is 13 residues long.